This TCR beta chain was captured by sequencing in a study of blood T cell repertoires in COVID-19 (dated by TCRdb to 2018 to 2021). With respect to the entire study: Samples from collaborators originated in the United States, Italy and Spain and spanned both the acute and convalescent phases of COVID-19. The dataset comprised deeply sampled blood TCRbeta repertoires from subjects exposed to, actively infected with, or recovered from COVID-19. A de-identified subject ID, COVID-19 status, age in years and sex were almost always included in the sample metadata. The repertoires were released in a freely available public database intended as a resource for research on the immune response to SARS-CoV-2. HLA class I and class II types, where available, came from metadata supplied by the sample provider rather than from assay-based typing. The samples were drawn from the first 160 participants of the ongoing ImmuneRACE study and from 1,200 or so subjects provided by 6 global collaborators. The prospective study material was composed of cDNA or gDNA derived from T cells, B-cell-depleted T cells, or PBMCs.

The immunoSEQ Assay, a bias-controlled multiplex PCR, was used to amplify TCRbeta CDR3 regions from genomic DNA. The paper's data handling went like this. Nucleated cell counts per sample were estimated from amplification of reference gene primers within the assay. To quantify the absolute abundance of each unique TCRbeta CDR3 rearrangement, sequence reads were collapsed and filtered. For each sample, productive Simpson clonality was calculated as the square root of Simpson's diversity index across productive rearrangements. Drawn from immuneACCESS, this table holds only the in-frame rearrangements with V and J called that TCRdb kept. Clones are partly lost; checked studies trace under half to an unresolved V gene and leave the rest unexplained. That table is the source of V, J and clone size, and D and trimming were worked out from the DNA. This sample gives about 6,400 clones in total; 75% to 85% of them show up just once. The ten largest clones take up around an eighth of the sample.

About this clone: The antigen this receptor binds is unknown. Per-nucleotide qualities are absent, and no much larger clonotype sits a single base away.

From V the trimming removes 1 base and from J it removes 5 bases, while the gene matches leave 10 bases of the junction unaccounted for. CDR3 length: 18 amino acids, cysteine to phenylalanine. Of the read, only the CDR3 DNA is kept; its 54 bases are in frame from base 1. The germline V gene specifies KGHSH as CDR1 and LQKENI as CDR2. Collaborating institutions collected whole blood in K2EDTA tubes following their own protocols. For TCRbeta analysis, collaborator samples were shipped as frozen whole blood, as isolated PBMCs, or as DNA extracted from either sample type. Overall study outcomes, separate from this receptor: Clinical and demographic metadata were provided uncurated, with the amount varying by source and participant.

Material: peripheral blood. Here the chain combines TRBV18 and TRBJ2-1; 11 of the junction bases match TRBD2. The receptor was derived from a human donor with active COVID-19. The donor label of this sample is uncertain. The DNA sequence reads TGTGCCAGCTCACCACTAACCATAGCGGGAGGGCCGCACAATGAGCAGTTCTTC. Its protein reads: CASSPLTIAGGPHNEQFF. Here the CDR3 is joined to the reference TRBV18 and TRBJ2-1 genes, and the full variable domain is: NAGVMQNPRHLVRRRGQEARLRCSPMKGHSHVYWYRQLPEEGLKFMVYLQKENIIDESGMPKERFSAEFPKEGPSILRIQQVVRGDSAAYFCASSPLTIAGGPHNEQFFGPGTRLTVL.